The present T cell receptor beta chain was sequenced within a study of shared clonotypes between healthy human individuals. The CDR3 contains 14 residues. J was trimmed by 4 bases and V by 6 bases; bases with no gene match: 9. Per germline, CDR1 MNHEY and CDR2 SMNVEV (reference sequence). General study results and limits: Naive CD4 clonotypes were shared across several donors at around 5.4%. Lower generation probabilities were found for non-shared clonotypes than for those shared by all four donors. Expectations were that clonotype sharing among donors would be affected by sequencing depth.

The assay was immunoSEQ multiplex PCR, and TCRdb's table has in-frame clones only and misses some. In the table there are 650,000 to 700,000 clones, roughly 91% of which are singletons. Donors were Caucasian adults residing in Nashville, Tennessee, USA. Details on this clone: Its antigen is as yet unknown.

The source material was memory CD8+ T cells from PBMCs. Sample subset: CD45RO+ cells pooled with CCR7-negative TemRA cells. The clonotype originates from a man between 18 and 29 years old in good health. Some clones in this sample may be carry-over from other donors' samples. This chain links TRBV27 with TRBJ2-7; 7 bases are shared with TRBD1. CDR3 sequence (DNA): TGTGCCAGCAGCTCCCAGGGGGTGATATACGAGCAGTACTTC. It specifies CASSSQGVIYEQYF.